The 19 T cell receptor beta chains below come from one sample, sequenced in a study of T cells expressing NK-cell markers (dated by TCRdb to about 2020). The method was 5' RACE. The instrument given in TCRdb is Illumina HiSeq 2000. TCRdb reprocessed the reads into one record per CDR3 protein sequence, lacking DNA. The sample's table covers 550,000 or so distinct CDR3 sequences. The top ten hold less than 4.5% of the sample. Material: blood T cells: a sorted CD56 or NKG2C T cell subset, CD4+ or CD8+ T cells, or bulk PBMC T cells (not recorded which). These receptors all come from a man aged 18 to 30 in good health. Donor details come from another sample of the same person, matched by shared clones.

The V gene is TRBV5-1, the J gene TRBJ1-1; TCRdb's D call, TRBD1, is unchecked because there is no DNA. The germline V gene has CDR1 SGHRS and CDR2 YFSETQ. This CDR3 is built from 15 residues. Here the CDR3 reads CASSIKQGQDAEAFF. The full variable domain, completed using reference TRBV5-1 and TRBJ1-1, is KAGVTQTPRYLIKTRGQQVTLSCSPISGHRSVSWYQQTPGQGLQFLFEYFSETQRNKGNFPGRFSGRQFSNSRSEMNVSTLELGDSALYLCASSIKQGQDAEAFFGQGTRLTVV.

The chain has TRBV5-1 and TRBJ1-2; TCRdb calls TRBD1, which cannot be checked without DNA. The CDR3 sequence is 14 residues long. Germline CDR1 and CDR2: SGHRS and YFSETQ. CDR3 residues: CASSPRQGREGYTF.

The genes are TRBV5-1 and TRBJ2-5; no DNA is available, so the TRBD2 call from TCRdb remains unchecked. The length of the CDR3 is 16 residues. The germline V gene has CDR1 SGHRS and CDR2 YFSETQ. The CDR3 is CASSFPTGLGEETQYF.

CDR3 loop: CASSQPPGKNIQYF. The V gene is TRBV4-2, the J gene TRBJ2-4; the TRBD1 assignment by TCRdb is unverifiable without DNA. Looked up from germline, CDR1 is LGHNA and CDR2 is YNFKEQ. This CDR3 has 14 residues.

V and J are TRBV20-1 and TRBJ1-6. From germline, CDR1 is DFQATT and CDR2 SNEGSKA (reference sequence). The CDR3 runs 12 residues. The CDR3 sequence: CSAKESNSPLHF.

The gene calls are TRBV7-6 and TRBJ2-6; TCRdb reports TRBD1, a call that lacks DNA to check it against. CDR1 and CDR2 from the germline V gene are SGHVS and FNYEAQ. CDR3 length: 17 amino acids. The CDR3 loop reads CASSSTPGTRGANVLTF.

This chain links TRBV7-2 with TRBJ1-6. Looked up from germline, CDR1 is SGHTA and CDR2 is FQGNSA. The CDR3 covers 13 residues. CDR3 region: CASSFPVNSPLHF.

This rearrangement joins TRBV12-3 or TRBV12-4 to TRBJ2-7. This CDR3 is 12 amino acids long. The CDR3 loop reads CASSSLTYEQYF.

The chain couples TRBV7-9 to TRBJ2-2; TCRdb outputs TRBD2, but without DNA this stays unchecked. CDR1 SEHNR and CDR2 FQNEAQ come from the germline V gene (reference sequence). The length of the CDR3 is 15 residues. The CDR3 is CASSLGGRNAGELFF.

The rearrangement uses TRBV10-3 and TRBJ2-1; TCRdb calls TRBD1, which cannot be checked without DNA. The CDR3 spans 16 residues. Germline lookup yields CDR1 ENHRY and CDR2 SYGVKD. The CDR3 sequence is CAIRVGGTSSYNEQFF.

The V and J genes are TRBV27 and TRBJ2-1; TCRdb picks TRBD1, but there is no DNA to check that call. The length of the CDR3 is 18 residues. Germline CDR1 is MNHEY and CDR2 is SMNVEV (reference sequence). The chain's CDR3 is CASRLPSYRAISYNEQFF.

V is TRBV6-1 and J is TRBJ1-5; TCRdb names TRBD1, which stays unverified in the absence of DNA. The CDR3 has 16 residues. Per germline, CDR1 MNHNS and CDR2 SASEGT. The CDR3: CASGRGTPHSNQPQHF.

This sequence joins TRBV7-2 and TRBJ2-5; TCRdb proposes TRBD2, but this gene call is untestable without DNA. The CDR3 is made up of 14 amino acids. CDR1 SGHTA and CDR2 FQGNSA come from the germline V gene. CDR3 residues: CASSLGTAGETQYF.

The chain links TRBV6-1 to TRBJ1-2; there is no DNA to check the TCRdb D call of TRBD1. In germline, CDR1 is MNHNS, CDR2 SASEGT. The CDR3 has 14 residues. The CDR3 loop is CASSDLRTGNGYTF.

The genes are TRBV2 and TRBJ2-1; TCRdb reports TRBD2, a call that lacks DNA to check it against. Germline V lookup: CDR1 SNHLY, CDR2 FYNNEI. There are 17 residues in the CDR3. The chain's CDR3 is CAITTLAGDRSYNEQFF.

CDR3 loop: CASSDPRTGGPAGLSTDTQYF. The chain links TRBV9 to TRBJ2-3; no DNA is available, so the TRBD1 call from TCRdb remains unchecked. Germline assignment: CDR1 SGDLS and CDR2 YYNGEE. This CDR3 is 21 amino acids long.

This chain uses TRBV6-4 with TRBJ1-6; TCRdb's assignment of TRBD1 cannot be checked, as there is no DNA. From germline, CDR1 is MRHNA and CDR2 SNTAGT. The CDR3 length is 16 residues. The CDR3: CASRLEAGQGASPLHF.

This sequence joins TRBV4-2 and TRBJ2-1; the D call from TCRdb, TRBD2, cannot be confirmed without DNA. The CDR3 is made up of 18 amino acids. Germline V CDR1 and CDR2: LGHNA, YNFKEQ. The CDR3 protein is CASSRGGGRIWSYNEQFF.

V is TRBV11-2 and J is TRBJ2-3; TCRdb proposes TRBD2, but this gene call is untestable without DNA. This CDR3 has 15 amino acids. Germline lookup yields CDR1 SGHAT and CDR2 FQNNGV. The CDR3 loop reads CASSVMGGRPDTQYF.